The source of this TCR beta chain is a study of T cell responses to AZD1222 COVID-19 vaccine. Concerning this clone: Its specificity is unknown.

Findings and limits, study-wide: Increases in Spike-specific TCR breadth and depth were seen after two AZD1222 doses. Among AZD1222 vaccinees, only five to seven were seropositive at baseline. A mostly white British donor set with more females was recruited, and clonal diversity was possibly underestimated.

Repertoires were generated with immunoSEQ multiplex PCR, while TCRdb's copy carries only in-frame clones and drops some. Among 100,000 to 150,000 clones listed, approximately 85% were seen once. The germline V gene has CDR1 SGHAT and CDR2 FQNNGV. The CDR3 extends over 16 amino acids. The V gene lost 4 bases and the J gene lost 3 bases, with 18 bases spanning the gap. This chain connects TRBV11-2 to TRBJ1-2, with a tentative D call TRBD1 (6 bases). The TCR sequence derives from an adult in good health. The source was peripheral blood, collected on day 0 of AZD1222 vaccination. CDR3 in amino acids: CASSSIRDRRYYGYTF. For the CDR3, the DNA is TGTGCCAGCAGCTCGATTCGTGACAGGAGGTACTATGGCTACACCTTC.